This T cell receptor (beta chain) emerged from a study of T cell responses to AZD1222 COVID-19 vaccine. About the research overall: Second-dose intervals near 4 or 12 weeks were combined. Overall study results and limits: Spike-specific TCR breadth and depth went up after people got two AZD1222 doses. Without day 14 samples, only post-peak T cell repertoires were studied. Possibly, clonal diversity was underestimated; donors were largely white British and included more females.

The V and J ends lost 6 bases and 0 bases, in that order; junction bases with no gene match: 26. The CDR3 has 22 residues. CDR1 is SQVTM and CDR2 is ANQGSEA in the germline V gene. In this sample, this clone turned up a few times. Its antigen is undetermined. Repertoires were generated with immunoSEQ multiplex PCR, while TCRdb's copy carries only in-frame clones and drops some. Among under 70,000 clones listed, approximately 80% were seen once. Sequences were derived from peripheral blood, sampled on day 0 of AZD1222 vaccination. The sequence came from an adult in good health. The rearrangement uses TRBV29-1 and TRBJ2-7; TRBD2 matches 13 bases. This CDR3 is CSVDHLQGSKTSGRTRSYEQYF. In DNA form, the CDR3 reads TGCAGCGTCGACCACCTACAGGGGTCGAAGACTAGCGGGAGGACCCGCTCCTACGAGCAGTACTTC.